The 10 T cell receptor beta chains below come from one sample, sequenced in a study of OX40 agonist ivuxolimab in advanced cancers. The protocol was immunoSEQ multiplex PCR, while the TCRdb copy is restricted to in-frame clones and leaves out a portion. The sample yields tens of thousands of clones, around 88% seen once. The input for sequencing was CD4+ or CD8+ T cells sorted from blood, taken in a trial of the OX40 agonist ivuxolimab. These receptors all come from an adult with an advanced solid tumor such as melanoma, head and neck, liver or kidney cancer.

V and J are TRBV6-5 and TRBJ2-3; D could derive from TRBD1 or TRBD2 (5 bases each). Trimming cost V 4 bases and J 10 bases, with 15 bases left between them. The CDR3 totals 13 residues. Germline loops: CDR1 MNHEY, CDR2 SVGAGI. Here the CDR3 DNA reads TGTGCCAGCAGTTTAACCTGGGGGAGTCCGCAGTATTTT. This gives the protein CASSLTWGSPQYF.

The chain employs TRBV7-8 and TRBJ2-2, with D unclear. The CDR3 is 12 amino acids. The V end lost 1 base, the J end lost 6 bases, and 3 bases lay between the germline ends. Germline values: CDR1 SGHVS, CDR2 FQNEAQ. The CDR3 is CASSLGAGELFF. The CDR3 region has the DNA TGTGCCAGCAGCTTAGGGGCCGGGGAGCTGTTTTTT.

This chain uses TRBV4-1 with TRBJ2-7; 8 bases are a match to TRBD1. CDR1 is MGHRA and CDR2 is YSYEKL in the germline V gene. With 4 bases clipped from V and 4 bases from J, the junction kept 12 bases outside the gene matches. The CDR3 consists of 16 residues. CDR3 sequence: CASSLSITGGGYEQYF. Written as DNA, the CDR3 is TGCGCCAGCAGCCTATCAATAACAGGGGGAGGATACGAGCAGTACTTC.

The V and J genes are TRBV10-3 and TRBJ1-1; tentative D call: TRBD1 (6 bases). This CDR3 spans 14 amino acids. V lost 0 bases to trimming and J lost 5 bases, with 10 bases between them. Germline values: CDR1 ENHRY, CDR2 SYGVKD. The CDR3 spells CAISESKGVTEAFF. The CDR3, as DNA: TGTGCCATCAGTGAGTCGAAGGGGGTAACTGAAGCTTTCTTT.

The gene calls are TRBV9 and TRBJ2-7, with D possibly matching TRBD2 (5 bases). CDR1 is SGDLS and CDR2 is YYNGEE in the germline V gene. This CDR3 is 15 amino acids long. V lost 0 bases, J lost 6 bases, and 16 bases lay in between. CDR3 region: CASSVAEGPTGEQYF. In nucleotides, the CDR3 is TGTGCCAGCAGCGTAGCTGAGGGTCCTACTGGCGAGCAGTACTTC.

The CDR3 bases are TGTGCCACCGCCTCCGCCGGGAGGGCGGGGTATGGCTACACCTTC. It translates to CATASAGRAGYGYTF. V gene TRBV11-2 combines with J gene TRBJ1-2; D is ambiguous. CDR1 is SGHAT and CDR2 is FQNNGV in the germline V gene. The CDR3 spans 15 residues. V gave up 10 bases and J gave up 5 bases, with 23 bases separating them. Full variable domain (rest looked up from reference TRBV11-2 and TRBJ1-2): EAGVAQSPRYKIIEKRQSVAFWCNPISGHATLYWYQQILGQGPKLLIQFQNNGVVDDSQLPKDRFSAERLKGVDSTLKIQPAKLEDSAVYLCATASAGRAGYGYTFGSGTRLTVV.

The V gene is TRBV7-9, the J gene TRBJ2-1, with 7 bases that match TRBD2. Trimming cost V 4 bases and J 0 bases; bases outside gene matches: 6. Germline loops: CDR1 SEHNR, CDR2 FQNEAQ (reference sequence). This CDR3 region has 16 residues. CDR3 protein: CASSYVGGSSYNEQFF. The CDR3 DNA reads TGTGCCAGCAGCTACGTGGGGGGGAGCTCCTACAATGAGCAGTTCTTC.

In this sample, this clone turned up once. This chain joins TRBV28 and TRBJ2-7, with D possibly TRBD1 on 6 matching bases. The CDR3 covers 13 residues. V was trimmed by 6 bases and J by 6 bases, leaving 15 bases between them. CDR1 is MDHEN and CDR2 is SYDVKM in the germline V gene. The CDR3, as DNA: TGTGCCAGCAGATCCCCAGGGGTAATCGAGCAGTACTTC. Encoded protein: CASRSPGVIEQYF.

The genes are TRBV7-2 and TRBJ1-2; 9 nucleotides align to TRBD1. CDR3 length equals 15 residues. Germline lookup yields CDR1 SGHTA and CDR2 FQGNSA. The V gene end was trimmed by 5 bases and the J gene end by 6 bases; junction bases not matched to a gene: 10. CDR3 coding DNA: TGTGCCAGCAGCCAAATCACCGGGACAGGGAATGGCTACACCTTC. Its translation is CASSQITGTGNGYTF.

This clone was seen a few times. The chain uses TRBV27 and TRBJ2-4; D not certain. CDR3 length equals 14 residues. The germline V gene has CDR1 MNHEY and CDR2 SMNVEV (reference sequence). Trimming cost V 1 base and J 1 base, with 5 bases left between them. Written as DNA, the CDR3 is TGTGCCAGCAGTTTATTGGGGGCCAAAAACATTCAGTACTTC. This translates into CASSLLGAKNIQYF.